Reported below is one T cell receptor beta chain. The sample belongs to a study of blood T cell repertoires in COVID-19. Study as a whole: PBMCs, B-cell-depleted T cells, or T cells provided the cDNA or gDNA that made up the material.

Sequencing used immunoSEQ multiplex PCR; TCRdb keeps in-frame clones, though not all of them. The sample holds more than 200,000 clones, 75% to 90% seen once. The CDR3 sequence is 11 residues long. The germline V and J ends were trimmed by 6 bases and 2 bases, with 7 bases remaining between them. Germline values: CDR1 GTSNPN, CDR2 SVGIG (reference sequence). Specimen: peripheral blood. The chain carries TRBV30 and TRBJ1-1; D not resolved. This receptor was obtained from a man between 25 and 39 years old with active or convalescent COVID-19. CDR3 sequence: CACRSNTEAFF. CDR3 coding DNA: TGTGCCTGCCGGTCTAACACTGAAGCTTTCTTT.